This T cell receptor beta chain was captured by sequencing in a study of spatial heterogeneity in lung cancer. The sample's time point: blood at routine non-recurrence follow-up after resection. Sequencing of whole RNA from tumor, nontumor lung or frozen PBMC involved no sorting. TCRdb reprocessed the 5' RACE reads via MiXCR and lists one record per CDR3 protein. The sample has some 110,000 distinct CDR3 sequences, 12% seen once. V lost 0 bases and J lost 3, with 9 bases in between. The CDR3 totals 14 residues. From germline, CDR1 is SGHRS and CDR2 YFSETQ. This clonotype appeared many times. The sample here was PBMCs, taken at follow-up. The chain is built from TRBV5-1 and TRBJ2-5; D ambiguous. The source of this sequence is a male donor with early-stage non-small cell lung cancer. In nucleotides, the CDR3 is TGCGCCAGCAGCTTGGAGGGAAGGAAAGAGACCCAGTACTTC. It codes for CASSLEGRKETQYF. Combining the CDR3 with reference TRBV5-1 and TRBJ2-5 gives the whole variable domain KAGVTQTPRYLIKTRGQQVTLSCSPISGHRSVSWYQQTPGQGLQFLFEYFSETQRNKGNFPGRFSGRQFSNSRSEMNVSTLELGDSALYLCASSLEGRKETQYFGPGTRLLVL.